This is a list of T cell receptor beta chains from one sample in a study of cytomegalovirus exposure and HLA in healthy donors. Clones were read by immunoSEQ multiplex PCR, and TCRdb kept only the in-frame ones, dropping some. This table lists about 200,000 clones. Input material: PBMCs. The receptor source for this set is a girl aged 2-10 years in good health and CMV-seropositive. The CDR3 runs from the conserved cysteine through the conserved F or W. The D gene is left open where the match is weak.

>.|TRBJ2-1|TRBV6-5
CASSGGGIDEQFF
TGTGCCAGCAGCGGAGGGGGCATAGATGAGCAGTTCTTC
>.|TRBJ1-1|TRBV9
CASSVDSQGNTEAFF
TGTGCCAGCAGCGTAGATTCCCAGGGGAACACTGAAGCTTTCTTT
>.|TRBJ2-1|TRBV23-1
CASSPGEQFF
TGCGCCAGCAGTCCCGGTGAGCAGTTCTTC
>.|TRBJ2-7|TRBV21-1
CASSKSRNEQYF
TGTGCCAGCAGCAAGAGTAGAAACGAGCAGTACTTC
>.|TRBJ1-1|TRBV4-2
CASSHPQGAEAFF
TGTGCCAGCAGCCATCCGCAGGGTGCTGAAGCTTTCTTT
>.|TRBJ1-5|TRBV19
CASSERDSNQPQHF
TGTGCCAGTAGTGAAAGAGATAGCAATCAGCCCCAGCATTTT
>.|TRBJ1-1|TRBV27
CASSFKGRTEAFF
TGTGCCAGCAGTTTCAAGGGGAGGACTGAAGCTTTCTTT
>TRBD2|TRBJ2-7|TRBV9
CASSVEPSGAHSYEQYF
TGTGCCAGCAGCGTAGAGCCTAGCGGGGCACACTCCTACGAGCAGTACTTC
>.|TRBJ2-7|TRBV10-2
CASATPGVLSYEQYF
TGCGCCAGCGCTACGCCGGGGGTTCTCTCCTACGAGCAGTACTTC
>TRBD2|TRBJ2-1|TRBV27
CASSISTSGSRHEQFF
TGTGCCAGCAGTATCAGTACTAGCGGGAGTCGGCATGAGCAGTTCTTC
>.|TRBJ1-4|TRBV30
CAWSATGYEKLFF
TGTGCCTGGAGCGCAACAGGCTATGAAAAACTGTTTTTT
>.|TRBJ2-7|TRBV28
CASTPRSNRGEQYF
TGTGCCAGCACCCCTAGGTCGAATCGGGGCGAGCAGTACTTC
>TRBD1|TRBJ1-4|TRBV5-1
CASSSDRAEWGAKLFF
TGCGCCAGCAGCTCGGACAGGGCAGAGTGGGGTGCGAAACTGTTTTTT
>TRBD1|TRBJ2-7|TRBV2
CASRPGQAIYEQYF
TGTGCCAGCAGGCCGGGACAGGCTATCTACGAGCAGTACTTC
>.|TRBJ1-2|TRBV19
CASSIVTSYGYTF
TGTGCCAGTAGTATAGTTACAAGCTATGGCTACACCTTC
>.|TRBJ2-1|TRBV7-9
CASSLGGGGPYNEQFF
TGTGCCAGCAGCTTAGGTGGTGGAGGGCCCTACAATGAGCAGTTCTTC
>.|TRBJ1-3|TRBV28
CASSPLGGAGNTIYF
TGTGCCAGCAGTCCGCTGGGGGGAGCTGGAAACACCATATATTTT
>TRBD1|TRBJ2-1|TRBV19
CASSTGQGRYNEQFF
TGTGCCAGTAGTACGGGACAGGGGCGGTACAATGAGCAGTTCTTC
>.|TRBJ2-3|TRBV4-1
CASSHPPEVRGGGTDTQYF
TGCGCCAGCAGCCATCCCCCGGAGGTGCGGGGAGGAGGCACAGATACGCAGTATTTT
>TRBD2|TRBJ2-1|TRBV7-9
CASSFRAGISYNEQFF
TGTGCCAGCAGCTTTAGAGCGGGAATCTCCTACAATGAGCAGTTCTTC
>TRBD2|TRBJ2-7|TRBV11-2
CASSRVAGGSYEQYF
TGTGCCAGCAGCCGAGTAGCGGGAGGTAGCTACGAGCAGTACTTC
>TRBD1|TRBJ1-4|TRBV7-9
CASSSIGQGTYDEKLFF
TGTGCCAGCAGCTCAATCGGACAGGGGACCTACGATGAAAAACTGTTTTTT
>TRBD2|TRBJ2-1|TRBV9
CASSAPGTSMDEQFF
TGTGCCAGCAGCGCCCCCGGGACTAGCATGGATGAGCAGTTCTTC
>TRBD2|TRBJ2-7|TRBV4-1
CASSQVGLAGLYEQYF
TGCGCCAGCAGCCAAGTCGGACTAGCGGGCCTCTACGAGCAGTACTTC
>TRBD2|TRBJ2-1|TRBV7-9
CASSFPTSGRHDEQFF
TGTGCCAGCAGCTTCCCGACTAGCGGGAGACACGATGAGCAGTTCTTC
>.|TRBJ1-2|TRBV29-1
CSIQGGRNYGYTF
TGCAGTATCCAAGGGGGAAGAAACTATGGCTACACCTTC
>.|TRBJ2-1|TRBV5-1
CASSLGGLRESDEQFF
TGCGCCAGCAGCTTGGGCGGGCTTCGGGAGTCAGATGAGCAGTTCTTC
>TRBD1|TRBJ2-5|TRBV5-1
CASSSQGAETQYF
TGCGCCAGCAGCTCCCAGGGGGCCGAGACCCAGTACTTC
>TRBD1|TRBJ2-5|TRBV28
CASSNRGLQETQYF
TGTGCCAGCAGTAACAGGGGGTTACAAGAGACCCAGTACTTC
>TRBD1|TRBJ2-5|TRBV28
CASRATGGWETQYF
TGTGCCAGCAGAGCGACAGGGGGATGGGAGACCCAGTACTTC
>.|TRBJ1-1|TRBV6-5
CASGHLVAFF
TGTGCCAGCGGACATCTAGTGGCTTTCTTT
>.|TRBJ2-7|TRBV11-2
CASSRSARGSSYEQYF
TGTGCCAGCAGCAGGAGTGCCAGGGGATCCTCCTACGAGCAGTACTTC
>.|TRBJ2-5|TRBV7-8
CASSSAGTQYF
TGTGCCAGCAGCTCCGCCGGGACCCAGTACTTC
>.|TRBJ2-7|TRBV20-1
CSATYTYEQYF
TGCAGTGCTACCTATACCTACGAGCAGTACTTC
>.|TRBJ2-1|TRBV5-4
CASSRDSSSYNEQFF
TGTGCCAGCAGCAGGGACTCGAGCTCCTACAATGAGCAGTTCTTC
>TRBD1|TRBJ2-1|TRBV28
CASSSAGTEFNEQFF
TGTGCCAGCAGTTCGGCCGGGACAGAGTTCAATGAGCAGTTCTTC
>TRBD2|TRBJ2-1|TRBV28
CASSFAGEHEQFF
TGTGCCAGCAGTTTTGCGGGAGAGCATGAGCAGTTCTTC